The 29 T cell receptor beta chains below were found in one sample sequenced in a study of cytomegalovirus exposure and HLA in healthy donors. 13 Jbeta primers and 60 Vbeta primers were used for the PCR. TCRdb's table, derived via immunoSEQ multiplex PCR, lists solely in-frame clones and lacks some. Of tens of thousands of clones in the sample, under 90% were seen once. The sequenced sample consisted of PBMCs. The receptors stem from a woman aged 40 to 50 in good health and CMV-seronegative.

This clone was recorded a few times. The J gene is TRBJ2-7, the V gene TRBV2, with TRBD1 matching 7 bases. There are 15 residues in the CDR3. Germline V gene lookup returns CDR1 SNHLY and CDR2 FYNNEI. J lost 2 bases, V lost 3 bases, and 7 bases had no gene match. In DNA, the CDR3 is TGTGCCAGCAGTGAGGCCGGGACAGAAACCTACGAGCAGTACTTC. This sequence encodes CASSEAGTETYEQYF.

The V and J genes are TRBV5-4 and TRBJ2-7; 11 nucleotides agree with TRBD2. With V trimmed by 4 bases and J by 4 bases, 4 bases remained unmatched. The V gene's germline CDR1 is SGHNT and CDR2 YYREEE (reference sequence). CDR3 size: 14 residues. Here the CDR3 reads CASSAGLAAYEQYF. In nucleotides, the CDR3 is TGTGCCAGCAGCGCGGGACTAGCGGCATACGAGCAGTACTTC.

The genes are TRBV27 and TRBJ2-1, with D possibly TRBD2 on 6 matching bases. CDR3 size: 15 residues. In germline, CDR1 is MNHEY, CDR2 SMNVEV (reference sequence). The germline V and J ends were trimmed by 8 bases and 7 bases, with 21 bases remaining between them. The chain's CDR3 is CASQSGGMLWNEQFF. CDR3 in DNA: TGTGCCAGCCAGTCCGGCGGGATGTTATGGAATGAGCAGTTCTTC.

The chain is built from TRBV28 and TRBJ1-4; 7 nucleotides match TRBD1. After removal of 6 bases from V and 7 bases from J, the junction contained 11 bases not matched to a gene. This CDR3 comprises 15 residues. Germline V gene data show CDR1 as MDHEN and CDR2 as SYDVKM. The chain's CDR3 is CASRGLRGGVEKLFF. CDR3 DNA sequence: TGTGCCAGCAGAGGATTGCGAGGGGGCGTTGAAAAACTGTTTTTT.

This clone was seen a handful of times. This chain's CDR3 is CASSAYGQPNGETQYF. The CDR3 DNA follows: TGTGCCAGCAGCGCATACGGACAGCCTAACGGAGAGACCCAGTACTTC. This chain connects TRBV7-8 to TRBJ2-5; D is perhaps TRBD1 (6 bases). CDR3 size: 16 residues. From germline, CDR1 is SGHVS and CDR2 FQNEAQ. Between the trimmed V and J ends, which lost 5 bases and 4 bases, there was a span of 20 bases.

The chain's CDR3 is CASSLAGVDTEAFF. The DNA of the CDR3 is TGTGCCAGCAGCTTAGCAGGGGTGGACACTGAAGCTTTCTTT. The chain employs TRBV5-6 and TRBJ1-1; tentative D call: TRBD1 (6 bases). The CDR3 is made up of 14 amino acids. The germline V and J ends were trimmed by 2 bases and 3 bases, with 11 bases remaining between them. Germline V CDR1 and CDR2: SGHDT, YYEEEE.

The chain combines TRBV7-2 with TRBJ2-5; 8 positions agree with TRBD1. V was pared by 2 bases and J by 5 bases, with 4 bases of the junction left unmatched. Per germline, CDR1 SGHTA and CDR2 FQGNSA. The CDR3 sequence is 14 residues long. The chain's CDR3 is CASSLQGARETQYF. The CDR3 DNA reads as TGTGCCAGCAGCTTACAGGGGGCTAGGGAGACCCAGTACTTC. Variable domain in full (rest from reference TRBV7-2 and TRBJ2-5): GAGVSQSPSNKVTEKGKDVELRCDPISGHTALYWYRQSLGQGLEFLIYFQGNSAPDKSGLPSDRFSAERTGGSVSTLTIQRTQQEDSAVYLCASSLQGARETQYFGPGTRLLVL.

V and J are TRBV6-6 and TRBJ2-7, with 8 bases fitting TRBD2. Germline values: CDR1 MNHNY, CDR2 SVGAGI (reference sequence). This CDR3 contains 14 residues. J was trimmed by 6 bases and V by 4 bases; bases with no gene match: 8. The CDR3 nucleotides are TGTGCCAGCAGTTCCGGGACTAGTCCCGTCGAGCAGTACTTC. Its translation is CASSSGTSPVEQYF.

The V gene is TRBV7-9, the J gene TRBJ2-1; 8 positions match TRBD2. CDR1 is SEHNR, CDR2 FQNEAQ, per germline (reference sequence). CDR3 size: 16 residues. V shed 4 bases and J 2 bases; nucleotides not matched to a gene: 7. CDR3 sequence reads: CASSSPGGEAYNEQFF. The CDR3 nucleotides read TGTGCCAGCAGCTCCCCGGGAGGGGAAGCCTACAATGAGCAGTTCTTC. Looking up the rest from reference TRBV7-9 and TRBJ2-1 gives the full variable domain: DTGVSQNPRHKITKRGQNVTFRCDPISEHNRLYWYRQTLGQGPEFLTYFQNEAQLEKSRLLSDRFSAERPKGSFSTLEIQRTEQGDSAMYLCASSSPGGEAYNEQFFGPGTRLTVL.

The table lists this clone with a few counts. Here the CDR3 reads CASSQRAGVGDTQYF. CDR3 nucleotide sequence: TGCGCCAGCAGCCAAAGAGCGGGAGTGGGAGATACGCAGTATTTT. The chain joins TRBV4-1 to TRBJ2-3, with 8 bases lining up with TRBD2. The CDR3 spans 15 residues. With V trimmed by 2 bases and J by 5 bases, 6 bases remained unmatched. Germline V CDR1 and CDR2: MGHRA, YSYEKL.

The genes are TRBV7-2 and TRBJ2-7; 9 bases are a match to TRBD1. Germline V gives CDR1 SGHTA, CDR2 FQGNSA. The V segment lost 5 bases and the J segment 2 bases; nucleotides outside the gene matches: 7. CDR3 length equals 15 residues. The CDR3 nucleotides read TGTGCCAGCAGCCTCGGGACAGGGACCCCCTACGAGCAGTACTTC. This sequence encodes CASSLGTGTPYEQYF.

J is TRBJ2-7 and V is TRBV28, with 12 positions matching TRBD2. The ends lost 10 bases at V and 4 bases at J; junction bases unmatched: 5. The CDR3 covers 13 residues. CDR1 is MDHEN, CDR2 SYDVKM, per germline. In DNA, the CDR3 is TGTGCCATCCAGACTAGCGGGAGTTACGAGCAGTACTTC. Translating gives CAIQTSGSYEQYF.

The CDR3 DNA is TGTGCCAGCAGCTTAGTCGGCCAAGAGACCCAGTACTTC. Its protein product is CASSLVGQETQYF. This chain joins TRBV7-9 and TRBJ2-5; no clear D gene. V lost 1 base, J lost 1 base, and 4 bases lay in between. The CDR3 extends over 13 amino acids. Germline CDR1 is SEHNR and CDR2 is FQNEAQ (reference sequence).

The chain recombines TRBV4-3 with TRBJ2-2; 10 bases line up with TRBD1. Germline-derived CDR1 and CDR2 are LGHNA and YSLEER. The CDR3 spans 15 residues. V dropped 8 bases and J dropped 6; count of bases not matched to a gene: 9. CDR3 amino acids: CASAPGQGVSGELFF. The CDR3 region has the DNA TGCGCCAGCGCCCCAGGACAGGGGGTATCCGGGGAGCTGTTTTTT.

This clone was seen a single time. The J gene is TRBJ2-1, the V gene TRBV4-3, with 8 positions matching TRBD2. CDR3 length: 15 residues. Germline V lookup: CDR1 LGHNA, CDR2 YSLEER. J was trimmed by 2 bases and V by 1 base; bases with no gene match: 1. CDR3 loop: CASSQAAGAYNEQFF. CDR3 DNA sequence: TGCGCCAGCAGCCAAGCAGCGGGAGCCTACAATGAGCAGTTCTTC.

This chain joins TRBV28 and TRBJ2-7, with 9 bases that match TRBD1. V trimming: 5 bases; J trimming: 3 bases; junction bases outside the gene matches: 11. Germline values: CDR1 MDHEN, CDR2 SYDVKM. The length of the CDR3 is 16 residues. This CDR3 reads CASSPPVGQGSYEQYF. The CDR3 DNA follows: TGTGCCAGCAGTCCCCCCGTCGGACAGGGGAGCTACGAGCAGTACTTC.

Written as DNA, the CDR3 is TGTGCCAGCAGTTTTGGCGGGACCTCCTACGAGCAGTACTTC. Encoded protein: CASSFGGTSYEQYF. This chain links TRBV27 with TRBJ2-7; possible D gene TRBD2, 6 bases. This CDR3 region has 14 residues. Germline loops: CDR1 MNHEY, CDR2 SMNVEV (reference sequence). V was clipped by 3 bases and J by 0 bases, with 9 bases between them.

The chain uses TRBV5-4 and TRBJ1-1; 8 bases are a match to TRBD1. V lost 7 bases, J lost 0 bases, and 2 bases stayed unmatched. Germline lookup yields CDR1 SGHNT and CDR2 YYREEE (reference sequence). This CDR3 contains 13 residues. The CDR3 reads CASRTGMNTEAFF. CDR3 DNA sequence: TGTGCCAGCCGGACAGGGATGAACACTGAAGCTTTCTTT.

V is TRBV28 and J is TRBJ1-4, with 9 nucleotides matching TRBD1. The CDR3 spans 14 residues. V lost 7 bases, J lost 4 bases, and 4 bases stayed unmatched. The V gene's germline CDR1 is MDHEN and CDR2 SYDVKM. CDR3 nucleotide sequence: TGTGCCAGCACCGGGACAGGGCGTAATGAAAAACTGTTTTTT. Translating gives CASTGTGRNEKLFF.

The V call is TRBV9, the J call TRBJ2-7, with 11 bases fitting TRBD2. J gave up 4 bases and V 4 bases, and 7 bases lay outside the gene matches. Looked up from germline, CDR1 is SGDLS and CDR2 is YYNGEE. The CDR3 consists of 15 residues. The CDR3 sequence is CASSIHSGRGYEQYF. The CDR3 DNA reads TGTGCCAGCAGCATCCATAGCGGGAGGGGGTACGAGCAGTACTTC. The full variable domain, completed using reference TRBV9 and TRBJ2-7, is DSGVTQTPKHLITATGQRVTLRCSPRSGDLSVYWYQQSLDQGLQFLIQYYNGEERAKGNILERFSAQQFPDLHSELNLSSLELGDSALYFCASSIHSGRGYEQYFGPGTRLTVT.

CDR3 in amino acids: CSARARGEAFF. As DNA, the CDR3 is TGCAGTGCTAGAGCCAGGGGTGAAGCTTTCTTT. The rearrangement joins TRBV20-1 to TRBJ1-1; a weak D match, TRBD1 (6 bases). Looked up from germline, CDR1 is DFQATT and CDR2 is SNEGSKA (reference sequence). This CDR3 spans 11 amino acids. V was trimmed by 1 base and J by 7 bases, leaving 7 bases between them.

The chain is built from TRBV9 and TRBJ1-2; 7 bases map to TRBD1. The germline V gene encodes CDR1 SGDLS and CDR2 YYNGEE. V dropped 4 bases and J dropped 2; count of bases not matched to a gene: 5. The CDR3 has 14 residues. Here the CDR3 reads CASSPGTANYGYTF. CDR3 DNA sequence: TGTGCCAGCAGCCCCGGGACAGCAAACTATGGCTACACCTTC.

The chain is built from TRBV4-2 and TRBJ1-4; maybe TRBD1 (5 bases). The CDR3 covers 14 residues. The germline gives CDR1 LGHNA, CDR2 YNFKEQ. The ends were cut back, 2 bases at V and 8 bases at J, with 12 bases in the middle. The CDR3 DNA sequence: TGTGCCAGCAGCCAAAAGACAGTCTCCGAAAAACTGTTTTTT. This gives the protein CASSQKTVSEKLFF.

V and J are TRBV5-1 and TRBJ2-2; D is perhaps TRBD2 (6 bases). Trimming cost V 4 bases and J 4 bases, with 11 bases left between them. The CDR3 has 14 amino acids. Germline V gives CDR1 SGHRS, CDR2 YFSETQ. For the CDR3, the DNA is TGCGCCAGCAGCGTCGGAGGGAGCACCGGGGAGCTGTTTTTT. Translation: CASSVGGSTGELFF.

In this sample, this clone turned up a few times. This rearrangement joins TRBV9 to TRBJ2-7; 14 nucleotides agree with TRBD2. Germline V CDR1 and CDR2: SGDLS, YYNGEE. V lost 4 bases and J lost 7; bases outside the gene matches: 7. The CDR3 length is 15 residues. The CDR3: CASSFGTSGSEEQYF. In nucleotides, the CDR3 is TGTGCCAGCAGCTTCGGGACTAGCGGGAGTGAAGAGCAGTACTTC.

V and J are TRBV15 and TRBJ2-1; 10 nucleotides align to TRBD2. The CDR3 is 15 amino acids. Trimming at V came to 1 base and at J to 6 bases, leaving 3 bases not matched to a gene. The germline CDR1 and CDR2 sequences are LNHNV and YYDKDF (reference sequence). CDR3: CATSRGTSGFNEQFF. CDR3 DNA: TGTGCCACCAGCAGAGGGACTAGCGGTTTCAATGAGCAGTTCTTC.

CDR3 sequence (DNA): TGTGCCATCAGGGACCCCGGGGGAATGGAGCAGTTCTTC. Protein sequence: CAIRDPGGMEQFF. This sequence joins TRBV10-3 and TRBJ2-1; D may be TRBD2 (6 bases). The V end was cut by 6 bases, the J end by 10 bases, with 16 bases between. The CDR3 totals 13 residues. Per germline, CDR1 ENHRY and CDR2 SYGVKD.

CDR3 region: CASSTPRVEYF. In nucleotides, the CDR3 is TGTGCCAGCAGCACCCCGAGGGTGGAGTACTTC. The chain joins TRBV28 to TRBJ2-7; TRBD2 might be the D (5 bases). CDR1 and CDR2 (germline): MDHEN, SYDVKM. Trimming took off 6 bases at V and 11 bases at J, with 14 bases between the two ends. CDR3 length: 11 residues.

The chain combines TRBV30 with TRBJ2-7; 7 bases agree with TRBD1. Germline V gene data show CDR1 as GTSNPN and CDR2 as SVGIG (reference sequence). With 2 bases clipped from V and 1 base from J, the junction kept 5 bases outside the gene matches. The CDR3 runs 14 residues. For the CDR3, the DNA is TGTGCCTGGAGTATTCCGGGACAGTCCTACGAGCAGTACTTC. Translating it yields CAWSIPGQSYEQYF.